This TCR beta chain was profiled in a study of Graves' ophthalmopathy and Graves' hyperthyroidism. Study-wide context: The blood sample was drawn at first diagnosis and before any treatment.

Trimming stripped 6 bases from V and 7 bases from J, with 6 bases between. Germline loops: CDR1 MNHEY, CDR2 SVGAGI. This CDR3 contains 10 residues. Hyperthyroidism patients, all newly diagnosed, had under 2 months' duration and ages of 18 to 65. Investigators amplified TCR beta CDR3 regions from RNA transcripts. Following a first-round RT-PCR that used HTBI primers, a second-round multiplex PCR was carried out. In TCRdb, the multiplex PCR reads were re-called with MiXCR into one record per CDR3 protein. In the table there are about 420,000 distinct CDR3 sequences, approximately 21% of which are singletons.

This receptor was identified in a woman aged 18-30 years with stable Graves' hyperthyroidism. The chain employs TRBV6-5 and TRBJ1-1; D is uncertain. The sequenced material came from peripheral blood. CDR3 loop: CASRAREAFF. The DNA for the CDR3 is TGTGCCAGCAGGGCCCGTGAAGCTTTCTTT.